The 25 T cell receptor beta chains given below trace back to one sample, sequenced in a study of OX40 agonist ivuxolimab in advanced cancers. Assay: immunoSEQ multiplex PCR; the TCRdb copy retains only in-frame clones and omits some. Altogether over 35,000 clones are present, roughly 90% being singletons, with the ten largest covering 10% to 15%. Specimen: CD4+ or CD8+ T cells sorted from blood, collected in a trial of the OX40 agonist ivuxolimab. These receptors all come from an adult with an advanced solid tumor such as melanoma, head and neck, liver or kidney cancer.

This clone was seen only once. The chain is built from TRBV7-2 and TRBJ1-5; TRBD1 aligns across 9 bases. There are 15 residues in the CDR3. With 5 bases clipped from V and 9 bases from J, the junction kept 11 bases outside the gene matches. CDR1 and CDR2 (germline): SGHTA, FQGNSA. The CDR3 DNA sequence: TGTGCCAGCAGCCTTGGACAGGGGCCCCCACCGCCCCAGCATTTT. Translation gives CASSLGQGPPPPQHF.

This chain's CDR3 is CASSQRRGPATGELFF. The CDR3 DNA is TGCGCCAGCAGCCAACGGAGGGGGCCGGCCACCGGGGAGCTGTTTTTT. V gene TRBV4-3 combines with J gene TRBJ2-2; possibly TRBD1 for D (7 bases). The V end was cut by 2 bases, the J end by 4 bases, with 14 bases between. The CDR3 loop spans 16 amino acids. The germline V gene has CDR1 LGHNA and CDR2 YSLEER.

The rearrangement uses TRBV27 and TRBJ2-3, with 7 nucleotides matching TRBD2. Germline V gene sequence: CDR1 MNHEY, CDR2 SMNVEV (reference sequence). With V trimmed by 3 bases and J by 3 bases, 3 bases remained unmatched. The CDR3 contains 14 residues. CDR3 sequence reads: CASSFSAGTDTQYF. The DNA for the CDR3 is TGTGCCAGCAGTTTCTCAGCGGGGACAGATACGCAGTATTTT.

This clone was seen a single time. The genes are TRBV30 and TRBJ2-7; 7 bases fit TRBD2. V shed 0 bases and J 5 bases; nucleotides not matched to a gene: 1. CDR3 length: 12 amino acids. Looked up from germline, CDR1 is GTSNPN and CDR2 is SVGIG (reference sequence). The CDR3 protein is CAWSVGGDEQYF. CDR3 in DNA: TGTGCCTGGAGTGTGGGAGGGGACGAGCAGTACTTC.

The J gene is TRBJ1-1, the V gene TRBV13; TRBD1 aligns across 7 bases. The V gene's germline CDR1 is PRHDT and CDR2 FYEKMQ (reference sequence). This CDR3 spans 15 amino acids. J gave up 0 bases and V 5 bases, and 6 bases lay outside the gene matches. CDR3 nucleotide sequence: TGTGCCAGCAGCGACGTCGACAGGGTGAACACTGAAGCTTTCTTT. Translation: CASSDVDRVNTEAFF.

This chain connects TRBV6-6 to TRBJ2-2; possibly TRBD1 or TRBD2 for D (5 bases each). In germline, CDR1 is MNHNY, CDR2 SVGAGI (reference sequence). The CDR3 contains 14 residues. Trimming removed 0 bases from V and 6 bases from J, with 8 bases in between. The CDR3 region is CASSYSLGAGELFF. The CDR3 bases are TGTGCCAGCAGTTACTCGTTGGGGGCCGGGGAGCTGTTTTTT.

This chain joins TRBV9 and TRBJ1-1; D is unclear. V was clipped by 0 bases and J by 1 base, with 7 bases between them. Germline V gene lookup returns CDR1 SGDLS and CDR2 YYNGEE. The CDR3 consists of 14 residues. CDR3 sequence: CASSVVSENTEAFF. The CDR3 DNA is TGTGCCAGCAGCGTAGTGTCAGAGAACACTGAAGCTTTCTTT.

The chain links TRBV9 to TRBJ1-4, with 11 positions matching TRBD1. Germline V lookup: CDR1 SGDLS, CDR2 YYNGEE. V shed 4 bases, J shed 1 base, and the junction held 9 bases outside the gene matches. This CDR3 has 18 residues. CDR3 coding DNA: TGTGCCAGCAGCCCGAGGTTCGGGACAGGGGGAACTAATGAAAAACTGTTTTTT. Protein sequence: CASSPRFGTGGTNEKLFF. The full variable domain, its missing parts supplied by reference TRBV9 and TRBJ1-4, is DSGVTQTPKHLITATGQRVTLRCSPRSGDLSVYWYQQSLDQGLQFLIQYYNGEERAKGNILERFSAQQFPDLHSELNLSSLELGDSALYFCASSPRFGTGGTNEKLFFGSGTQLSVL.

This chain uses TRBV7-9 with TRBJ2-7; D remains ambiguous. V was cut by 1 base and J by 3 bases, with 13 bases left in between. Germline-derived CDR1 and CDR2 are SEHNR and FQNEAQ (reference sequence). The CDR3 is made up of 15 amino acids. Here the CDR3 DNA reads TGTGCCAGCAGCTTAGTGGGCAGCCTGGACTACGAGCAGTACTTC. It encodes CASSLVGSLDYEQYF.

This clone was seen just once. The chain has TRBV15 and TRBJ2-3; 8 bases are a match to TRBD2. Germline loops: CDR1 LNHNV, CDR2 YYDKDF (reference sequence). J gave up 1 base and V 7 bases, and 7 bases lay outside the gene matches. This CDR3 is 15 amino acids long. CDR3 region: CATNPPGGGTDTQYF. The CDR3 coding sequence is TGTGCCACCAACCCGCCGGGGGGGGGCACAGATACGCAGTATTTT.

This clone was recorded only once. The chain uses TRBV16 and TRBJ1-5; no clear D. Between the trimmed V and J ends, which lost 5 bases and 0 bases, there was a span of 20 bases. CDR1 KGHSY and CDR2 FQNENV come from the germline V gene. The CDR3 has 18 residues. This CDR3 reads CASSSPAGSRSSNQPQHF. In DNA form, the CDR3 reads TGTGCCAGCAGCTCGCCAGCGGGGTCAAGATCTAGCAATCAGCCCCAGCATTTT.

The rearrangement joins TRBV27 to TRBJ2-7; 9 positions agree with TRBD1. CDR1 and CDR2 from the germline V gene are MNHEY and SMNVEV (reference sequence). V lost 1 base, J lost 6 bases, and 10 bases stayed unmatched. The CDR3 is 16 residues long. The CDR3 protein is CASSLYGTGYPREQYF. In DNA form, the CDR3 reads TGTGCCAGCAGTTTATATGGGACAGGGTATCCTCGCGAGCAGTACTTC.

The CDR3 DNA reads as TGTGCCAGCAGTGGGGGGCAGCGGGAGAGGGGCAGCACAGATACGCAGTATTTT. Translating it yields CASSGGQRERGSTDTQYF. This chain uses TRBV25-1 with TRBJ2-3; 8 bases align to TRBD2. V trimming: 4 bases; J trimming: 0 bases; junction bases outside the gene matches: 12. The V gene's germline CDR1 is MGHDK and CDR2 SYGVNS. The CDR3 sequence is 18 residues long.

V usage is TRBV4-3 and J usage is TRBJ1-2, with a weak D call TRBD1 (5 bases). CDR3 length equals 13 residues. V lost 0 bases and J lost 8, with 10 bases in between. Germline V gene sequence: CDR1 LGHNA, CDR2 YSLEER. The DNA for the CDR3 is TGCGCCAGCAGCCAAGATCAGGGTTGGGGCTACACCTTC. Residues: CASSQDQGWGYTF.

The V gene is TRBV7-8, the J gene TRBJ1-1; D possibly corresponds to TRBD1 (5 bases). CDR1 is SGHVS and CDR2 is FQNEAQ in the germline V gene. The CDR3 contains 12 residues. Trimming left V 5 bases short and J 10 bases short, with 14 bases between. CDR3 nucleotide sequence: TGTGCCAGCAGCGGAGGGGCAGGCAGAGCTTTCTTT. It is translated as CASSGGAGRAFF.

V is TRBV5-4 and J is TRBJ1-1; the match to TRBD1 covers 7 bases. This CDR3 is 18 amino acids long. CDR1 and CDR2 from the germline V gene are SGHNT and YYREEE (reference sequence). With 3 bases clipped from V and 4 bases from J, the junction kept 18 bases outside the gene matches. CDR3 loop: CASSWGGDSSPFGTEAFF. CDR3 nucleotides: TGTGCCAGCAGCTGGGGCGGGGACAGCAGCCCATTCGGCACTGAAGCTTTCTTT. Together with reference TRBV5-4 and TRBJ1-1, the CDR3 gives the full variable domain: ETGVTQSPTHLIKTRGQQVTLRCSSQSGHNTVSWYQQALGQGPQFIFQYYREEENGRGNFPPRFSGLQFPNYSSELNVNALELDDSALYLCASSWGGDSSPFGTEAFFGQGTRLTVV.

The chain has TRBV9 and TRBJ2-1, with D perhaps being TRBD1 or TRBD2 (6 bases each). The length of the CDR3 is 16 residues. The ends were cut back, 0 bases at V and 4 bases at J, with 14 bases in the middle. Germline CDR1 reads SGDLS; CDR2 reads YYNGEE. In nucleotides, the CDR3 is TGTGCCAGCAGCGTAGAAGGGGGGATCACATACAATGAGCAGTTCTTC. Protein sequence: CASSVEGGITYNEQFF. Combining the CDR3 with reference TRBV9 and TRBJ2-1 gives the whole variable domain DSGVTQTPKHLITATGQRVTLRCSPRSGDLSVYWYQQSLDQGLQFLIQYYNGEERAKGNILERFSAQQFPDLHSELNLSSLELGDSALYFCASSVEGGITYNEQFFGPGTRLTVL.

The chain uses TRBV13 and TRBJ1-3; D is unclear. The CDR3 runs 13 residues. V shed 4 bases and J shed 4 bases, with 8 bases lying between them. Germline V gene lookup returns CDR1 PRHDT and CDR2 FYEKMQ (reference sequence). CDR3 protein: CASSWGAGNTIYF. The CDR3 DNA follows: TGTGCCAGCAGCTGGGGAGCCGGAAACACCATATATTTT.

This chain links TRBV6-6 with TRBJ2-7; tentatively, D is TRBD2 (6 bases). The germline V and J ends were trimmed by 2 bases and 5 bases, with 16 bases remaining between them. This CDR3 has 15 amino acids. The germline V gene has CDR1 MNHNY and CDR2 SVGAGI (reference sequence). CDR3 coding DNA: TGTGCCAGCAGTTACGTCTGGCCACCGGGGGACGAGCAGTACTTC. Its protein is CASSYVWPPGDEQYF.

This clone has only one observation. The chain combines TRBV6-5 with TRBJ1-1; D possibly corresponds to TRBD1 (6 bases). The CDR3 is 16 amino acids. Per the germline V gene, CDR1 is MNHEY and CDR2 is SVGAGI. Trimming shortened V by 3 bases and J by 0 bases, and 14 bases separated the two germline ends. CDR3 DNA: TGTGCCAGCAGTTATGACGCGGGGGCAATGAACACTGAAGCTTTCTTT. Residues: CASSYDAGAMNTEAFF.

The chain combines TRBV15 with TRBJ1-5; TRBD1 is a possible D gene (6 bases). Trimming removed 6 bases at V and 0 bases at J, with 12 bases between. The germline V gene encodes CDR1 LNHNV and CDR2 YYDKDF (reference sequence). This CDR3 is built from 15 residues. DNA for the CDR3: TGTGCCACCAGAAGGGGGGCAAATAGCAATCAGCCCCAGCATTTT. Translated, it gives CATRRGANSNQPQHF.

The J gene is TRBJ1-3, the V gene TRBV6-5, with D uncertain. This CDR3 region has 11 residues. V was pared by 6 bases and J by 5 bases, with 5 bases between. Germline CDR1 and CDR2: MNHEY and SVGAGI. CDR3 residues: CASRPRNTIYF. For the CDR3, the DNA is TGTGCCAGCAGGCCACGAAACACCATATATTTT.

The chain uses TRBV11-2 and TRBJ2-1; possibly TRBD2 for D (6 bases). The V end was cut by 6 bases, the J end by 8 bases, with 20 bases between. The CDR3 consists of 15 residues. CDR1 is SGHAT, CDR2 FQNNGV, per germline. The CDR3 DNA reads as TGTGCCAGCAGAGGAGGTCGGGGGATGGGGTATGAGCAGTTCTTC. Translated, it gives CASRGGRGMGYEQFF.

V is TRBV6-6 and J is TRBJ2-1, with TRBD2 matching over 8 bases. The CDR3 sequence is 15 residues long. Per germline, CDR1 MNHNY and CDR2 SVGAGI (reference sequence). Germline trimming cut 6 bases from V and 5 bases from J; bases unmatched to any gene: 9. CDR3 region: CASSPGGRGDNEQFF. In nucleotides, the CDR3 is TGTGCCAGCAGCCCGGGGGGGCGGGGCGACAATGAGCAGTTCTTC.

The chain couples TRBV7-9 to TRBJ2-1; 14 nucleotides match TRBD2. The germline V gene has CDR1 SEHNR and CDR2 FQNEAQ (reference sequence). Trimming at V came to 2 bases and at J to 7 bases, leaving 4 bases not matched to a gene. The CDR3 is 16 amino acids. DNA of the CDR3: TGTGCCAGCAGCTTATCGGGACTAGCGGGGGTAAATGAGCAGTTCTTC. This encodes CASSLSGLAGVNEQFF.